The table lists the clone carrying this T cell receptor beta chain with a few counts. Its antigen is currently unknown. Trimming left V 0 bases short and J 4 bases short, with 15 bases between. CDR1 is WSHSY and CDR2 is SAAADI in the germline V gene. This CDR3 is built from 16 residues. The data are from a study of CD8 T cells in ankylosing spondylitis. The study's findings and limits: Those disease-linked clones were CD8+; they were also relatively rare in peripheral blood. There was a TCR beta motif, made of eight highly homologous variants, that appeared characteristic of ankylosing spondylitis blood. It was reported that disease-linked clones were significantly enriched in matched ankylosing spondylitis synovial fluid.

Libraries for TCR beta were made by quantitative 5'-RACE with molecular barcodes. TCRdb used MiXCR to reprocess the 5' RACE reads, holding one entry per CDR3 protein. The sample lists under 200,000 distinct CDR3 sequences, roughly 10% seen once, with roughly 16% in the top ten. Sequenced material: blood, either unsorted or a sorted T cell fraction (not recorded which). The rearrangement links TRBV10-2 to TRBJ1-2; D might be TRBD1 (6 bases). The clonotype comes from a female donor with ankylosing spondylitis or in good health (not recorded which). The CDR3 coding sequence is TGCGCCAGCAGTGAGTCGGCAGGGGACACACTCTATGGCTACACCTTC. Translating gives CASSESAGDTLYGYTF.